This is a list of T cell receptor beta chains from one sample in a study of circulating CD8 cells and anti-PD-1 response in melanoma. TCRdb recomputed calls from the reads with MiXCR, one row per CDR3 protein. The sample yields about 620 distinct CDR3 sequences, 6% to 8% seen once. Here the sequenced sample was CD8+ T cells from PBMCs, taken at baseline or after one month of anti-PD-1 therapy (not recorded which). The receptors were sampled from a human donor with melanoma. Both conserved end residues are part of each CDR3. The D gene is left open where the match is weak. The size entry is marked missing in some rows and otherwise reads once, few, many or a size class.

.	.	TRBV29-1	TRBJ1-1	CSVHREVNSEAFF	TGCAGCGTTCACAGGGAGGTGAACTCTGAAGCTTTCTTT
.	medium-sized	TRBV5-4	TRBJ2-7	CASSNRDKTYEQYF	TGTGCCAGCAGCAACCGGGACAAGACCTACGAGCAGTACTTC
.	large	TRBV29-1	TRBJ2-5	CSVVTRAVQETQYF	TGCAGCGTTGTTACCCGGGCAGTACAAGAGACCCAGTACTTC
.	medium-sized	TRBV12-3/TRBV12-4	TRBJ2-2	CASSVNTGELFF	TGTGCCAGCAGTGTGAACACCGGGGAGCTGTTTTTT
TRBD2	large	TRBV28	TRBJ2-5	CASRDHSGGRGTQYF	TGTGCCAGCAGAGACCATAGCGGGGGCAGGGGGACCCAGTACTTC
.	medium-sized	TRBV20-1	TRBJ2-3	CSASFSTQYF	TGCAGTGCTAGTTTTAGTACGCAGTATTTT
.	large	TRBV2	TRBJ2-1	CASVESSSYNEQFF	TGTGCCAGCGTAGAGTCTAGCTCCTACAATGAGCAGTTCTTC
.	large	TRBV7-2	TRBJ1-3	CASSPMMSGNTIYF	TGTGCCAGCAGTCCCATGATGTCTGGAAACACCATATATTTT
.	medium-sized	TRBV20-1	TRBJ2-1	CSATVDGSSYNEQFF	TGCAGTGCCACCGTCGACGGGAGCTCCTACAATGAGCAGTTCTTC
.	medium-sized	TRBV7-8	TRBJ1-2	CASSNRVNYGYTF	TGTGCCAGCAGCAACAGAGTTAACTATGGCTACACCTTC
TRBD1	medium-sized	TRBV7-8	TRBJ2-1	CASSLAGQVYEQFF	TGTGCCAGCAGCTTAGCGGGACAGGTATATGAGCAGTTCTTC
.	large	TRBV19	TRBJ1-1	CASSIVWGGDTEAFF	TGTGCCAGTAGTATTGTTTGGGGGGGTGACACTGAAGCTTTCTTT
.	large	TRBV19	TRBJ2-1	CGSRSPLYNEQFF	TGTGGGTCTCGGTCCCCTCTCTACAATGAGCAGTTCTTC
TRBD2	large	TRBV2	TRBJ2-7	CASSAVAGASYEQYF	TGTGCCAGCAGTGCGGTAGCGGGGGCCTCCTACGAGCAGTACTTC
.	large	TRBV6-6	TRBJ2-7	CASSPNSYEQYF	TGTGCCAGCAGCCCGAACAGCTACGAGCAGTACTTC
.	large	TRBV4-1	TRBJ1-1	CASKLGQLNTEAFF	TGCGCCAGCAAGCTGGGACAATTGAACACTGAAGCTTTCTTT
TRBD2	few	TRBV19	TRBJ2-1	CASSIVLAGTYNEQFF	TGTGCCAGTAGTATAGTACTAGCGGGGACCTACAATGAGCAGTTCTTC
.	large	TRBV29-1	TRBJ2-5	CSVEKDYQETQYF	TGCAGCGTTGAAAAGGACTACCAAGAGACCCAGTACTTC
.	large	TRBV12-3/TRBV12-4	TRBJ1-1	CASTPDGATEAFF	TGTGCCAGCACCCCCGATGGAGCCACTGAAGCTTTCTTT
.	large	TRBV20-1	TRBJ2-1	CSARGRDWDYNEQFF	TGCAGTGCTAGGGGCCGGGACTGGGACTACAATGAGCAGTTCTTC
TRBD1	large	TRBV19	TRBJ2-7	CASRQGNPYEQYF	TGTGCCAGTAGACAGGGGAATCCCTACGAGCAGTACTTC
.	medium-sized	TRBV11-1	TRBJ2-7	CASSFGQSYEQYF	TGTGCCAGCAGCTTTGGACAGTCCTACGAGCAGTACTTC
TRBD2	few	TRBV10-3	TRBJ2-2	CAISRQRGANTGELFF	TGTGCCATCAGTCGACAGCGGGGAGCGAACACCGGGGAGCTGTTTTTT